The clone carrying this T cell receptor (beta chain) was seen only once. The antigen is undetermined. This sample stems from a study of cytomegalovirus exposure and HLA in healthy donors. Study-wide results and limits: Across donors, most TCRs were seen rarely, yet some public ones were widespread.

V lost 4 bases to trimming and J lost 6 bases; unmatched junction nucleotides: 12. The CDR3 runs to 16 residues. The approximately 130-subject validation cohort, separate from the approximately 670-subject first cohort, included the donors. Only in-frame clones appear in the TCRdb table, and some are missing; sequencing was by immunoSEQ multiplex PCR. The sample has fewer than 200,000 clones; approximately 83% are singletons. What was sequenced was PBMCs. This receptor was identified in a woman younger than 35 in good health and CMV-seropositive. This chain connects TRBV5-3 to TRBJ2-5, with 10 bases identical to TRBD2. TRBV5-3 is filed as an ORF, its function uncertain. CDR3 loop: CARSHLSGGACQTQYF. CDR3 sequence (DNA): TGTGCCAGAAGCCACCTCAGCGGGGGGGCCTGCCAGACCCAGTACTTC.